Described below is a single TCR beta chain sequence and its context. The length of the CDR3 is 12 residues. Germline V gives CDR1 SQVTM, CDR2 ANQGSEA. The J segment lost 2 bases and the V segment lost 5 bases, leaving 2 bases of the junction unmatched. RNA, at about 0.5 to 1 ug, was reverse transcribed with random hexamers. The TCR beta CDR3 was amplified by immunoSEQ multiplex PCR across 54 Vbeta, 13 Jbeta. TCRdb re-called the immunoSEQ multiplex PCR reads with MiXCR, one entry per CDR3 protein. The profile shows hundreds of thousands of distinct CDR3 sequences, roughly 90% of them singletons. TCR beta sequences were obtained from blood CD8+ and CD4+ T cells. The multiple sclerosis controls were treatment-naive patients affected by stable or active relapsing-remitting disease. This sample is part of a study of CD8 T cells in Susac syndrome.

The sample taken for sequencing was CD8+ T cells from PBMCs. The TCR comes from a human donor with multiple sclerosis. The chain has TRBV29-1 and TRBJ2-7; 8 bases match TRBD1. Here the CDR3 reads CSVLRGPYEQYF. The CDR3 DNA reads TGCAGCGTTCTCAGGGGGCCCTACGAGCAGTACTTC.